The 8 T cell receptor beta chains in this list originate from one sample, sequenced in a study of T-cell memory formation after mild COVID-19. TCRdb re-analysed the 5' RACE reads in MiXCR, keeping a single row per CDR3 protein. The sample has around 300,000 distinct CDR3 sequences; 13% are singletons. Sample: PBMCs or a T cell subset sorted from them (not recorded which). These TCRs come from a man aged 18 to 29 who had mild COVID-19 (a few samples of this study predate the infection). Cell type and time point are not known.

This CDR3 is CASRSLTGHQETQYF. DNA for the CDR3: TGTGCCAGCAGATCCCTGACAGGGCACCAAGAGACCCAGTACTTC. The rearrangement joins TRBV12-3 or TRBV12-4 to TRBJ2-5, with 7 bases identical to TRBD1. This CDR3 has 15 residues. Germline trimming cut 6 bases from V and 0 bases from J; bases unmatched to any gene: 7.

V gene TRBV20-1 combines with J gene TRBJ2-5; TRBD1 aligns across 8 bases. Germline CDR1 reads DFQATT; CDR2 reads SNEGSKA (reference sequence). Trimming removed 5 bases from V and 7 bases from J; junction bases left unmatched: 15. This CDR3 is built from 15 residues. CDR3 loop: CSASLSRTGWRTQYF. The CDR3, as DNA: TGCAGTGCTTCTCTCAGTCGGACAGGGTGGAGGACCCAGTACTTC.

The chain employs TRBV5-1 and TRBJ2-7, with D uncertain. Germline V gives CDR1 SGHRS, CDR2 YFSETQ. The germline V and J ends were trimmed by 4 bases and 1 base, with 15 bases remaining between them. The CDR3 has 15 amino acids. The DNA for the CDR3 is TGCGCCAGCAGCGTTGCCCCGGACGGATCCTACGAGCAGTACGTC. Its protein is CASSVAPDGSYEQYV.

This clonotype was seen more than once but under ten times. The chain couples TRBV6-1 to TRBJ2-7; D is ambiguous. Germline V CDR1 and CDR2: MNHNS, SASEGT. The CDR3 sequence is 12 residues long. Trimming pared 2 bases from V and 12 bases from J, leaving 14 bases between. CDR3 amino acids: CASSEFMNRVYV. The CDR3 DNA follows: TGTGCCAGCAGTGAATTTATGAACCGAGTGTACGTC.

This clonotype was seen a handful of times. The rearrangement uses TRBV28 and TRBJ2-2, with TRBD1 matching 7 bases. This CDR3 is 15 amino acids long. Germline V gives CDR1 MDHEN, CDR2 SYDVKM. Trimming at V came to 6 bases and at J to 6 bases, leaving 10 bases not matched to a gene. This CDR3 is CASSSTKGAPGELFF. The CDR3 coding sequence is TGTGCCAGCAGCTCTACAAAGGGGGCGCCCGGGGAGCTGTTTTTT.

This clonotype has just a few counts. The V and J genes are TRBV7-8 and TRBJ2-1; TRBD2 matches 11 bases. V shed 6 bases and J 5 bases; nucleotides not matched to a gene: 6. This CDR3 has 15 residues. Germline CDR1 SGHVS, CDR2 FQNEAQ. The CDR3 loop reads CASSVSGGADNEQFF. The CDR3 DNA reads TGTGCCAGCAGTGTTAGCGGGGGGGCGGACAATGAGCAGTTCTTC. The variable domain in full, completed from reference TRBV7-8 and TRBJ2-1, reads GAGVSQSPRYKVAKRGQDVALRCDPISGHVSLFWYQQALGQGPEFLTYFQNEAQLDKSGLPSDRFFAERPEGSVSTLKIQRTQQEDSAVYLCASSVSGGADNEQFFGPGTRLTVL.

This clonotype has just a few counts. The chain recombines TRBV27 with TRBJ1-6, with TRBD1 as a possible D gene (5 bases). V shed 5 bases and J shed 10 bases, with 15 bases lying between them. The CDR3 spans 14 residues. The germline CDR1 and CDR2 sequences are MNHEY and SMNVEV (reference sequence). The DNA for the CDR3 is TGTGCCAGCAGTACCCTCGAGGGACTATCACCCCTCCACTTT. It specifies CASSTLEGLSPLHF.

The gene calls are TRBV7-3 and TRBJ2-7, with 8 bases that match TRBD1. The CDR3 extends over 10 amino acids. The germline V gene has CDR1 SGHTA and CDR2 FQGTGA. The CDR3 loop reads CASSLYRGTV. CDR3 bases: TGTGCCAGCAGCTTATACAGGGGGACCGTC.